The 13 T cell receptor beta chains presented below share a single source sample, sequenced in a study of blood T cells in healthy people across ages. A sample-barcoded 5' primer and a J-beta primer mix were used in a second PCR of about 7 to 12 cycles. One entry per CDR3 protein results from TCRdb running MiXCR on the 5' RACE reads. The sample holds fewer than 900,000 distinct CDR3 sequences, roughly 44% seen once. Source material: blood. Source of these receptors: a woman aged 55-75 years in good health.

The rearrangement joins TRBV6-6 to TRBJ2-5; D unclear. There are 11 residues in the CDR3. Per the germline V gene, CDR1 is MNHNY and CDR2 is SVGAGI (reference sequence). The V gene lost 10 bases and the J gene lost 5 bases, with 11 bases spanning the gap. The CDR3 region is CATSGIETQYF. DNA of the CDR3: TGTGCCACTTCTGGAATTGAGACCCAGTACTTC.

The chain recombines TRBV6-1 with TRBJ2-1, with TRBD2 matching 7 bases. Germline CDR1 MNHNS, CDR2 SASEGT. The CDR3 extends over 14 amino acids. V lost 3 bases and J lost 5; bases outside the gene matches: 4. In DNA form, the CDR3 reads TGTGCCAGCAGTGAGGTGAGCGGGGACAATGAGCAGTTCTTC. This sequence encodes CASSEVSGDNEQFF.

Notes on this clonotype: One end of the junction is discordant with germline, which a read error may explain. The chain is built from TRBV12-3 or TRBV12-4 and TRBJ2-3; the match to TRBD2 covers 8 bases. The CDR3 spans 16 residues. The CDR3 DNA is TGTGCCAGCAGCCGGCGACTAGCGCTGAGCACAGATACGGAGTATTTT. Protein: CASSRRLALSTDTEYF.

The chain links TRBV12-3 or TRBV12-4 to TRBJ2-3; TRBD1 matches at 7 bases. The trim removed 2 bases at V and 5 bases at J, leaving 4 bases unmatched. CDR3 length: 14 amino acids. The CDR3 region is CASSLRGGRDTQYF. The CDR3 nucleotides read TGTGCCAGCAGTTTAAGAGGGGGCCGAGATACGCAGTATTTT.

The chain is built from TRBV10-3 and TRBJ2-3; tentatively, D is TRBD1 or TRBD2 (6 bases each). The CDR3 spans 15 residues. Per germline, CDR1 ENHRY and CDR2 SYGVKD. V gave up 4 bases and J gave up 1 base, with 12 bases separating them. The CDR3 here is CAISVGGGRTDTQYF. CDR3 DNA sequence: TGTGCCATCAGTGTTGGAGGGGGACGCACAGATACGCAGTATTTT.

This CDR3 reads CASSSSGRAGNEQFF. CDR3 bases: TGTGCCAGCAGCTCTAGCGGGAGGGCTGGGAATGAGCAGTTCTTC. J is TRBJ2-1 and V is TRBV13, with 12 bases matching TRBD2. Germline loops: CDR1 PRHDT, CDR2 FYEKMQ (reference sequence). This CDR3 region has 15 residues. The V gene end was trimmed by 4 bases and the J gene end by 7 bases; junction bases not matched to a gene: 5. Drawing the rest from reference TRBV13 and TRBJ2-1, the complete variable domain is AAGVIQSPRHLIKEKRETATLKCYPIPRHDTVYWYQQGPGQDPQFLISFYEKMQSDKGSIPDRFSAQQFSDYHSELNMSSLELGDSALYFCASSSSGRAGNEQFFGPGTRLTVL.

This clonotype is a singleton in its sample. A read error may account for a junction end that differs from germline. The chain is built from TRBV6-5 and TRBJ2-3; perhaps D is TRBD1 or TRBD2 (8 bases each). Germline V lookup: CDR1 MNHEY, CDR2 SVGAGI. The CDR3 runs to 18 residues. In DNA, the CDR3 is TGTGCCAGCAGTTCTGGACAGGGAGGACTAGCCCTCACAGATACGCGGTATTTT. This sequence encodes CASSSGQGGLALTDTRYF.

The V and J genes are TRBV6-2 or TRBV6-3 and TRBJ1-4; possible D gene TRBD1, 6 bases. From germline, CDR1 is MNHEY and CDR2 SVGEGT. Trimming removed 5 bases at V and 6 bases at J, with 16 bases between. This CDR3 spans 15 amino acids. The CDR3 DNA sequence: TGTGCCAGCAGTCTATTCCCAGGGGAGGATGAAAAACTGTTTTTT. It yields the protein CASSLFPGEDEKLFF.

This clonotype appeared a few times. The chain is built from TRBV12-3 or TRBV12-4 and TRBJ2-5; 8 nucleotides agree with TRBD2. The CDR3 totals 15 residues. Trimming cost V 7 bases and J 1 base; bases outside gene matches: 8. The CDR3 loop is CASTAAGGGQETQYF. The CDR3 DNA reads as TGTGCCAGCACGGCGGCGGGGGGTGGCCAAGAGACCCAGTACTTC.

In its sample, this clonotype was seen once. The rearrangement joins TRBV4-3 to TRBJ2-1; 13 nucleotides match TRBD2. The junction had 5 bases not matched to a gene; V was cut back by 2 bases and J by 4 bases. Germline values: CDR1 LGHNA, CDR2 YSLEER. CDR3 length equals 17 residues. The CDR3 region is CASSQQGTSGAYNEQFF. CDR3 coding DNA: TGCGCCAGCAGCCAACAGGGGACTAGCGGGGCTTACAATGAGCAGTTCTTC.

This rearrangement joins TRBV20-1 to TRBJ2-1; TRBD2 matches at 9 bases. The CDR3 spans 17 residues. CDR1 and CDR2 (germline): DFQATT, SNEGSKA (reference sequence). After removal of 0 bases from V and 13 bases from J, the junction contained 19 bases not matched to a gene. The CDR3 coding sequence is TGCAGTGCTAGAGATCCCCAGCGGGGGGCCGTTGAAGAGACCCAGTTCTTC. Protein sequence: CSARDPQRGAVEETQFF.

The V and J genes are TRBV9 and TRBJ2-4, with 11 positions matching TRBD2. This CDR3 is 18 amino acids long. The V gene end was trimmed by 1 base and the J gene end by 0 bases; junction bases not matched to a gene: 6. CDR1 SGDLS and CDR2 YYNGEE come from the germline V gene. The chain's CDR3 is CASSVLAGGSLAKNIQYF. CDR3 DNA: TGTGCCAGCAGCGTACTAGCGGGGGGCTCTCTAGCCAAAAACATTCAGTACTTC.

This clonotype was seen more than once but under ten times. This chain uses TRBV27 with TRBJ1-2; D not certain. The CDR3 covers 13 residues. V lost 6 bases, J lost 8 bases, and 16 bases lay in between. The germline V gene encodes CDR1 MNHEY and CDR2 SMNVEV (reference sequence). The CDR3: CASRNTETEGYTF. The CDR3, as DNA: TGTGCCAGCAGAAACACGGAGACCGAGGGCTACACCTTC.